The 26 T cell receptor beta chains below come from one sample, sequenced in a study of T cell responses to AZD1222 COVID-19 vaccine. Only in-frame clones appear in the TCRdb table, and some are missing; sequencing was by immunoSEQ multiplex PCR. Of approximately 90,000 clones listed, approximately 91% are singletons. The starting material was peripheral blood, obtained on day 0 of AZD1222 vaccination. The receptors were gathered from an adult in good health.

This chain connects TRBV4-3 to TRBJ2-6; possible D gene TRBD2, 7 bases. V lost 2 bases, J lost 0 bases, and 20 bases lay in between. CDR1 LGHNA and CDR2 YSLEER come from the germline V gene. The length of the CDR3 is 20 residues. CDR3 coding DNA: TGCGCCAGCAGCCAATTTCCCGGGGGGCCACTCGTCTCTGGGGCCAACGTCCTGACTTTC. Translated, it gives CASSQFPGGPLVSGANVLTF.

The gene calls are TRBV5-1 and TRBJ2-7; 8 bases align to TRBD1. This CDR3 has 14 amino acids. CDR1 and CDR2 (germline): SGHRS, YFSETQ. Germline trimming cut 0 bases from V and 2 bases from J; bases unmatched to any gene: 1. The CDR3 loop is CASSLGTGTYEQYF. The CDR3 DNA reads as TGCGCCAGCAGCTTGGGGACAGGGACCTACGAGCAGTACTTC.

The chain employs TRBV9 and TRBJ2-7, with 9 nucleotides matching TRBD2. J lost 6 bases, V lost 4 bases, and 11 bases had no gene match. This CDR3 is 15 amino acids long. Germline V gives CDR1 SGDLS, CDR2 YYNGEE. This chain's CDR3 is CASSPGTSKFGEQYF. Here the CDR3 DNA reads TGTGCCAGCAGCCCCGGGACTAGCAAATTCGGCGAGCAGTACTTC.

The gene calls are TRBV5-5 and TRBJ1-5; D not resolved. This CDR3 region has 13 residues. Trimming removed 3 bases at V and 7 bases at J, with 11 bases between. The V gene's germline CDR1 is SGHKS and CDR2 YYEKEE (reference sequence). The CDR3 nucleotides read TGTGCCAGCAGCTCGCAGAGCGGGCAGCCCCAGCATTTT. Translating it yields CASSSQSGQPQHF.

Written as DNA, the CDR3 is TGTGCCAGCACCGGACAGGCCCCGTGGGAGCAGTTCTTC. Translation gives CASTGQAPWEQFF. This chain connects TRBV6-5 to TRBJ2-1, with TRBD1 matching over 7 bases. This CDR3 has 13 amino acids. With V trimmed by 7 bases and J by 10 bases, 10 bases remained unmatched. Looked up from germline, CDR1 is MNHEY and CDR2 is SVGAGI.

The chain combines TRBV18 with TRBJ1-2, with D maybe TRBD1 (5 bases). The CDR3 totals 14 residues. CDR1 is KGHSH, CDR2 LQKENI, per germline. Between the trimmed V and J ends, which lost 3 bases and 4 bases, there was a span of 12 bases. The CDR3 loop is CASSPQSGFYGYTF. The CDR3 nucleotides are TGTGCCAGCTCACCCCAGTCAGGGTTCTATGGCTACACCTTC.

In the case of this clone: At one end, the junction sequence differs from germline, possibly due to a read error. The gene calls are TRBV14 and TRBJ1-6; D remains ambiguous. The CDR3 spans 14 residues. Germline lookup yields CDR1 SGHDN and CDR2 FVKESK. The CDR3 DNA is TGTGCCAGCAGCTCCTCCTCCTATAATTCACCCCTCTACTTT. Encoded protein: CASSSSSYNSPLYF.

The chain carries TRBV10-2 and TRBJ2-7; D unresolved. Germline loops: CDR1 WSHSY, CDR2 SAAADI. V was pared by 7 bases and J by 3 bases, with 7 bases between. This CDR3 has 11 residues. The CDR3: CASKDGYEQYF. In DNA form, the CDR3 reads TGCGCCAGCAAAGACGGCTACGAGCAGTACTTC.

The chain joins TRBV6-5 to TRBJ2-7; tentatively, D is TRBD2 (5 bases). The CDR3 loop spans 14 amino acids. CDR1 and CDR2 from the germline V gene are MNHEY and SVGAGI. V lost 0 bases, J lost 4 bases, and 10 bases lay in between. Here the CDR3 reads CASSYSTGNYEQYF. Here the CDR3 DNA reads TGTGCCAGCAGTTACTCAACGGGGAATTACGAGCAGTACTTC.

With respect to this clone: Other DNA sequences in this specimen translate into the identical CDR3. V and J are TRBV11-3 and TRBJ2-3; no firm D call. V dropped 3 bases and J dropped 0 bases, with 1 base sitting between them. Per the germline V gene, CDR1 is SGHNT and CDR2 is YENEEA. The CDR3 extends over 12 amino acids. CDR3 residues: CASSFSTDTQYF. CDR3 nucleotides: TGTGCCAGCAGCTTTAGCACAGATACGCAGTATTTT.

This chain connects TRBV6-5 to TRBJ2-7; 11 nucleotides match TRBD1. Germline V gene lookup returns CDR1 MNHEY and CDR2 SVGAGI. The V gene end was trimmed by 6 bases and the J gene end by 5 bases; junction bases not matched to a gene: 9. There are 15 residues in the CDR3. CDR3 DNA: TGTGCCAGCAGACGACCGGGACAGGGGGTCGACGAGCAGTACTTC. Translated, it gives CASRRPGQGVDEQYF.

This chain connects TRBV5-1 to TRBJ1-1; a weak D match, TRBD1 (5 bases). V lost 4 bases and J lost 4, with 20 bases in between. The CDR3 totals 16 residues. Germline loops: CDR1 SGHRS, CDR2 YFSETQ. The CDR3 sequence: CASSRRQGDEGTEAFF. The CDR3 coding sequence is TGCGCCAGCAGCCGGCGCCAGGGCGATGAGGGCACTGAAGCTTTCTTT.

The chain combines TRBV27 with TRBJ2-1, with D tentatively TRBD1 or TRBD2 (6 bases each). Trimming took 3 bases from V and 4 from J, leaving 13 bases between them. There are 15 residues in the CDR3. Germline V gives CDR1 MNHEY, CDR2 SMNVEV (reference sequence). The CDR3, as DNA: TGTGCCAGCAGTTTTATCGGGGGCCGGTACAATGAGCAGTTCTTC. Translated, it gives CASSFIGGRYNEQFF.

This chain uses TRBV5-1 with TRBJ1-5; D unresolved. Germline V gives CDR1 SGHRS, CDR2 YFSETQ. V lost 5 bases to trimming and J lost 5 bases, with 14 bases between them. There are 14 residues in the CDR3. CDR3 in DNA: TGCGCCAGCAGTTTTGACATGTCCGATCAGCCCCAGCATTTT. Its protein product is CASSFDMSDQPQHF.

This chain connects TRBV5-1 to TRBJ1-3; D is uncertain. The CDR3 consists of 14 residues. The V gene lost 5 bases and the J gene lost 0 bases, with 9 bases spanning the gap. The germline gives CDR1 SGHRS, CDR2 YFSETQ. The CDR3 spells CASRMPGSGNTIYF. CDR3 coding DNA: TGCGCCAGCAGGATGCCAGGCTCTGGAAACACCATATATTTT.

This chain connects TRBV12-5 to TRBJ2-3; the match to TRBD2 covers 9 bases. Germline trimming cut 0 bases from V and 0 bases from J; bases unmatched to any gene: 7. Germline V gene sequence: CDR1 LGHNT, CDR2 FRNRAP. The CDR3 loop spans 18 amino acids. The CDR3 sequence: CASGLVLTSGDSTDTQYF. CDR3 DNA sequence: TGTGCTAGTGGTTTGGTACTGACTAGCGGTGATAGCACAGATACGCAGTATTTT.

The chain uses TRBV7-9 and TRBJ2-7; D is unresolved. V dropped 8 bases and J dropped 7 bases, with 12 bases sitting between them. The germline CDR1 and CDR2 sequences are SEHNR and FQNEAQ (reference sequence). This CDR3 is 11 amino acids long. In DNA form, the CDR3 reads TGTGCCAGCCGCTCTGGGTTTGAGCAGTACTTC. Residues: CASRSGFEQYF.

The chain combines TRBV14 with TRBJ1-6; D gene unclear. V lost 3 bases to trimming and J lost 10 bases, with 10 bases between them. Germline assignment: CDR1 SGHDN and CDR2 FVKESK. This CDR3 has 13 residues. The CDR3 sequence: CASSQLLSSPLHF. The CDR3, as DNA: TGTGCCAGCAGCCAGCTCCTATCATCACCCCTCCACTTT. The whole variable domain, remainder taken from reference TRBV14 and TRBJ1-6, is EAGVTQFPSHSVIEKGQTVTLRCDPISGHDNLYWYRRVMGKEIKFLLHFVKESKQDESGMPNNRFLAERTGGTYSTLKVQPAELEDSGVYFCASSQLLSSPLHFGNGTRLTVT.

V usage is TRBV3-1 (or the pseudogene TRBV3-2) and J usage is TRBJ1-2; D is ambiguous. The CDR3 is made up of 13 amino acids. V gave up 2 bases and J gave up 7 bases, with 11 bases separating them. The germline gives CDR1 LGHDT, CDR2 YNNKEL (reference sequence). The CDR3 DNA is TGTGCCAGCAGCCAATATGCGGCCCCTGGCTACACCTTC. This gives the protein CASSQYAAPGYTF.

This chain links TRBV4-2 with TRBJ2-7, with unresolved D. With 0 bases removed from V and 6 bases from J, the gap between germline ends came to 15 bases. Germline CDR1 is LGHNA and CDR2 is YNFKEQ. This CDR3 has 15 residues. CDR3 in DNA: TGTGCCAGCAGCCAAGAGGGTCCTCGGGCCGTCGAGCAGTACTTC. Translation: CASSQEGPRAVEQYF.

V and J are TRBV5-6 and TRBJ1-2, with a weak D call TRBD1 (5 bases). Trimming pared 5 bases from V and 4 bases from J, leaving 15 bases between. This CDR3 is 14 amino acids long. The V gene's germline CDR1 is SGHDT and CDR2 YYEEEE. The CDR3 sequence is CASRTAYEGYGYTF. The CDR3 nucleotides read TGTGCCAGCAGGACAGCGTATGAAGGCTATGGCTACACCTTC.

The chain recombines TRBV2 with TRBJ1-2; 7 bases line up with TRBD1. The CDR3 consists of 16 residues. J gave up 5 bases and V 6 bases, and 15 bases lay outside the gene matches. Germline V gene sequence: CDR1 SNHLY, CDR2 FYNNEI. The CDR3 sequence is CASRGDRVFSRYGYTF. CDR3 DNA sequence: TGTGCCAGCAGGGGAGACAGGGTTTTTAGCCGGTATGGCTACACCTTC.

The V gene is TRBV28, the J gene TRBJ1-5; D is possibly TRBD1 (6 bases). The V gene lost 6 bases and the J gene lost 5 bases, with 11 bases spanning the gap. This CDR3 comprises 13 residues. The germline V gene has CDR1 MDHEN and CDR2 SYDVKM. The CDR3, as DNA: TGTGCCAGCAGGCCGGGGGCAGATCAGCCCCAGCATTTT. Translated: CASRPGADQPQHF.

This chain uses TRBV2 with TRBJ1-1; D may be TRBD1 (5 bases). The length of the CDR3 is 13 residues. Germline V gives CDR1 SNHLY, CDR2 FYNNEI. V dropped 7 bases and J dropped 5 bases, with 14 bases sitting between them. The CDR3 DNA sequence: TGTGCCAGCATGAGGGACCGGGGGACTGAAGCTTTCTTT. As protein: CASMRDRGTEAFF.

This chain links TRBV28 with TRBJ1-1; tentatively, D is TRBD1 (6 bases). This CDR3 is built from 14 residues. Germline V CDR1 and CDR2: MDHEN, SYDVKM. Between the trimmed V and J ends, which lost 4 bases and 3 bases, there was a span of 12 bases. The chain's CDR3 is CASSSGVFDTEAFF. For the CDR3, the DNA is TGTGCCAGCAGTTCAGGGGTATTCGACACTGAAGCTTTCTTT.

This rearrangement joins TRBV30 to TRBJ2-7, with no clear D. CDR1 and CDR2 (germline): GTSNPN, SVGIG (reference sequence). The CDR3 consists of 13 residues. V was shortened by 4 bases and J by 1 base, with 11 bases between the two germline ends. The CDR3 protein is CAWKTKGSYEQYF. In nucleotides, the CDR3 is TGTGCCTGGAAAACGAAGGGATCCTACGAGCAGTACTTC. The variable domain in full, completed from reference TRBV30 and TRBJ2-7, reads SQTIHQWPATLVQPVGSPLSLECTVEGTSNPNLYWYRQAAGRGLQLLFYSVGIGQISSEVPQNLSASRPQDRQFILSSKKLLLSDSGFYLCAWKTKGSYEQYFGPGTRLTVT.